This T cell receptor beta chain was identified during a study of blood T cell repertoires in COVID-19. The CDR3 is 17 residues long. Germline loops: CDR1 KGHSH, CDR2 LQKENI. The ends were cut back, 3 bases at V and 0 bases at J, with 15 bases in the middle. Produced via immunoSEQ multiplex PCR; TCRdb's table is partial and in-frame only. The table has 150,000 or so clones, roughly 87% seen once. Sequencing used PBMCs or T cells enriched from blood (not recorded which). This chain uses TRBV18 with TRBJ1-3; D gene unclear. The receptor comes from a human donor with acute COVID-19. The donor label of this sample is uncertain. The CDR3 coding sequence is TGTGCCAGCTCACCCCCGCGGCAGCCGATCTCTGGAAACACCATATATTTT. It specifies CASSPPRQPISGNTIYF. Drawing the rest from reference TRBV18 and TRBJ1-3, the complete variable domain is NAGVMQNPRHLVRRRGQEARLRCSPMKGHSHVYWYRQLPEEGLKFMVYLQKENIIDESGMPKERFSAEFPKEGPSILRIQQVVRGDSAAYFCASSPPRQPISGNTIYFGEGSWLTVV.